What follows are 22 T cell receptor beta chains derived from one specimen sequenced in a study of blood T cell repertoires in COVID-19. The data were produced by immunoSEQ multiplex PCR, yet TCRdb's version contains in-frame clones alone and is incomplete. The table records hundreds of thousands of clones, more than 75% of them present only once. Sample: peripheral blood. The receptors originated from a woman in her 30s who had recovered from COVID-19.

The CDR3 here is CAIGLQGPTVGYTF. The CDR3 coding sequence is TGTGCCATCGGCTTACAGGGGCCGACGGTTGGCTACACCTTC. J is TRBJ1-2 and V is TRBV10-3; 7 bases are a match to TRBD1. V dropped 8 bases and J dropped 7; count of bases not matched to a gene: 13. Germline assignment: CDR1 ENHRY and CDR2 SYGVKD. This CDR3 is 14 amino acids long.

The genes are TRBV4-3 and TRBJ1-2; no firm D call. The CDR3 has 14 residues. V was shortened by 1 base and J by 7 bases, with 13 bases between the two germline ends. CDR1 and CDR2 from the germline V gene are LGHNA and YSLEER. The DNA for the CDR3 is TGCGCCAGCAGCCAAGTAGAGGGATTCGGTGGCTACACCTTC. Encoded protein: CASSQVEGFGGYTF.

The chain couples TRBV5-1 to TRBJ2-2; D call uncertain. Germline-derived CDR1 and CDR2 are SGHRS and YFSETQ. V shed 4 bases and J shed 1 base, with 11 bases lying between them. CDR3 length: 15 residues. CDR3 residues: CASSPRLWNTGELFF. The CDR3 nucleotides read TGCGCCAGCAGCCCTCGACTGTGGAACACCGGGGAGCTGTTTTTT.

The rearrangement joins TRBV5-1 to TRBJ1-3; D remains unclear. Trimming stripped 4 bases from V and 0 bases from J, with 8 bases between. Germline-derived CDR1 and CDR2 are SGHRS and YFSETQ. There are 14 residues in the CDR3. CDR3 in DNA: TGCGCCAGCAGCACGGGTGACTCTGGAAACACCATATATTTT. Residues: CASSTGDSGNTIYF.

This clone was picked up a small number of times. This chain joins TRBV28 and TRBJ1-5, with 11 bases aligning to TRBD1. J was trimmed by 6 bases and V by 6 bases; bases with no gene match: 7. In germline, CDR1 is MDHEN, CDR2 SYDVKM. The CDR3 length is 15 residues. This CDR3 is CASRPRDRGVQPQHF. The CDR3 DNA reads TGTGCCAGCAGGCCGCGGGACAGGGGGGTTCAGCCCCAGCATTTT.

The CDR3 protein is CASSPRGSGGSLNNEQFF. The CDR3, as DNA: TGTGCCAGCAGCCCCCGGGGTAGCGGGGGCTCTTTAAACAATGAGCAGTTCTTC. The rearrangement uses TRBV5-4 and TRBJ2-1; 9 bases are a match to TRBD2. The germline V gene encodes CDR1 SGHNT and CDR2 YYREEE (reference sequence). The CDR3 is made up of 18 amino acids. The V segment lost 4 bases and the J segment 5 bases; nucleotides outside the gene matches: 16. The full variable domain, with the rest looked up from reference TRBV5-4 and TRBJ2-1, is ETGVTQSPTHLIKTRGQQVTLRCSSQSGHNTVSWYQQALGQGPQFIFQYYREEENGRGNFPPRFSGLQFPNYSSELNVNALELDDSALYLCASSPRGSGGSLNNEQFFGPGTRLTVL.

The chain joins TRBV19 to TRBJ2-3, with TRBD1 as a possible D gene (6 bases). V shed 7 bases and J shed 1 base, with 12 bases lying between them. The CDR3 covers 14 residues. From germline, CDR1 is LNHDA and CDR2 SQIVND (reference sequence). The CDR3 nucleotides read TGTGCCAGTACCGAACGACAGGGCACAGATACGCAGTATTTT. Translated, it gives CASTERQGTDTQYF. The variable domain in full, completed from reference TRBV19 and TRBJ2-3, reads DGGITQSPKYLFRKEGQNVTLSCEQNLNHDAMYWYRQDPGQGLRLIYYSQIVNDFQKGDIAEGYSVSREKKESFPLTVTSAQKNPTAFYLCASTERQGTDTQYFGPGTRLTVL.

The chain carries TRBV11-2 and TRBJ2-3; 16 bases align to TRBD2. This CDR3 spans 18 amino acids. With 2 bases clipped from V and 6 bases from J, the junction kept 8 bases outside the gene matches. Germline V CDR1 and CDR2: SGHAT, FQNNGV. The CDR3 DNA sequence: TGTGCCAGCAGCTTATTGGGACTAGCGGGAGGGCCGGGGGATACGCAGTATTTT. Its translation: CASSLLGLAGGPGDTQYF. The complete variable domain, with remaining parts taken from reference TRBV11-2 and TRBJ2-3, reads EAGVAQSPRYKIIEKRQSVAFWCNPISGHATLYWYQQILGQGPKLLIQFQNNGVVDDSQLPKDRFSAERLKGVDSTLKIQPAKLEDSAVYLCASSLLGLAGGPGDTQYFGPGTRLTVL.

The V call is TRBV19, the J call TRBJ2-3, with 12 bases fitting TRBD2. Germline values: CDR1 LNHDA, CDR2 SQIVND (reference sequence). The CDR3 loop spans 14 amino acids. Unmatched junction bases numbered 3, after V lost 9 bases and J lost 2 bases. The CDR3 DNA is TGTGCCAGCACTAGCGGGAGGCCCACAGATACGCAGTATTTT. Its protein product is CASTSGRPTDTQYF.

The rearrangement uses TRBV28 and TRBJ1-3; TRBD1 might be the D (6 bases). Trimming removed 6 bases from V and 1 base from J, with 10 bases in between. Germline V lookup: CDR1 MDHEN, CDR2 SYDVKM. This CDR3 has 14 amino acids. The CDR3 region is CASSPTGSGNTIYF. In DNA, the CDR3 is TGTGCCAGCAGCCCAACAGGGTCTGGAAACACCATATATTTT.

This clone was recorded a few times. This chain uses TRBV5-1 with TRBJ1-2, with D possibly TRBD1 on 5 matching bases. Germline lookup yields CDR1 SGHRS and CDR2 YFSETQ. Between the trimmed V and J ends, which lost 0 bases and 7 bases, there was a span of 7 bases. This CDR3 is built from 12 residues. The CDR3 region has the DNA TGCGCCAGCAGCTTGGTGGGGGGTGGCTACACCTTC. Encoded protein: CASSLVGGGYTF.

This clone was counted between two and nine times. The V and J genes are TRBV30 and TRBJ2-2; D may be TRBD1 (6 bases). The germline V gene has CDR1 GTSNPN and CDR2 SVGIG (reference sequence). Deletions cut 5 bases from V and 1 base from J, with 11 bases between. There are 14 residues in the CDR3. The CDR3, as DNA: TGTGCCTGGCTGCAGGGGTGGAACACCGGGGAGCTGTTTTTT. Translating it yields CAWLQGWNTGELFF.

The chain recombines TRBV5-1 with TRBJ1-6, with D uncertain. V was trimmed by 0 bases and J by 7 bases, leaving 11 bases between them. CDR3 length: 15 amino acids. Germline-derived CDR1 and CDR2 are SGHRS and YFSETQ. The CDR3 DNA is TGCGCCAGCAGCTTGGATCCGCGTTGGAATTCACCCCTCCACTTT. Translated, it gives CASSLDPRWNSPLHF.

This clone has just one count. The chain has TRBV11-3 and TRBJ2-7; TRBD2 might be the D (6 bases). Germline values: CDR1 SGHNT, CDR2 YENEEA. The CDR3 consists of 15 residues. Trimming stripped 4 bases from V and 3 bases from J, with 16 bases between. CDR3 in amino acids: CASSSGGNSGYEQYF. CDR3 coding DNA: TGTGCCAGCAGCTCCGGAGGGAATAGCGGCTACGAGCAGTACTTC.

The count of this clone is one. V is TRBV13 and J is TRBJ1-1, with 11 bases lining up with TRBD1. This CDR3 contains 14 residues. After removal of 4 bases from V and 4 bases from J, the junction contained 2 bases not matched to a gene. Germline CDR1 is PRHDT and CDR2 is FYEKMQ (reference sequence). CDR3 residues: CASSWTGGPTEAFF. The CDR3 DNA sequence: TGTGCCAGCAGCTGGACAGGGGGCCCCACTGAAGCTTTCTTT.

The chain employs TRBV11-3 and TRBJ2-5; D gene uncertain. The ends were cut back, 3 bases at V and 2 bases at J, with 16 bases in the middle. Per germline, CDR1 SGHNT and CDR2 YENEEA. This CDR3 has 16 amino acids. The CDR3, as DNA: TGTGCCAGCAGCTTCGGTAGAGTAGCCGGGCAAGAGACCCAGTACTTC. Translation: CASSFGRVAGQETQYF.

The chain recombines TRBV5-1 with TRBJ2-5; tentative D call: TRBD2 (7 bases). The CDR3 consists of 15 residues. V lost 4 bases and J lost 4, with 17 bases in between. The V gene's germline CDR1 is SGHRS and CDR2 YFSETQ. The CDR3 region is CASSPATGGPETQYF. The CDR3 bases are TGCGCCAGCAGCCCGGCCACGGGGGGCCCAGAGACCCAGTACTTC.

The CDR3 protein is CASSFPYQPQHF. The CDR3 DNA reads TGTGCCAGCAGCTTCCCCTATCAGCCCCAGCATTTT. The chain combines TRBV5-8 with TRBJ1-5; unclear D gene. CDR1 and CDR2 (germline): SGHTS, YDEGEE. CDR3 length equals 12 residues. V was shortened by 2 bases and J by 5 bases, with 5 bases between the two germline ends. Full variable domain (remainder filled in from reference TRBV5-8 and TRBJ1-5): EAGVTQSPTHLIKTRGQQATLRCSPISGHTSVYWYQQALGLGLQFLLWYDEGEERNRGNFPPRFSGRQFPNYSSELNVNALELEDSALYLCASSFPYQPQHFGDGTRLSIL.

In DNA, the CDR3 is TGTGCCAGCAGTCAGACTAGCGTACAAGAGACCCAGTACTTC. Protein product: CASSQTSVQETQYF. The chain joins TRBV6-2 or TRBV6-3 to TRBJ2-5; 8 bases fit TRBD2. Losses at the gene ends were 5 bases for V and 2 bases for J; bases not matched to a gene: 4. Germline assignment: CDR1 MNHEY and CDR2 SVGEGT. The CDR3 covers 14 residues.

The rearrangement joins TRBV9 to TRBJ1-1; no definite D call. Trimming pared 4 bases from V and 3 bases from J, leaving 10 bases between. Germline values: CDR1 SGDLS, CDR2 YYNGEE. The CDR3 contains 13 residues. CDR3 sequence reads: CASSLRRDTEAFF. As DNA, the CDR3 is TGTGCCAGCAGCCTAAGGAGGGACACTGAAGCTTTCTTT.

A single count supports this clone. The J gene is TRBJ1-4, the V gene TRBV2; 7 bases align to TRBD1. The ends lost 5 bases at V and 5 bases at J; junction bases unmatched: 5. The CDR3 length is 14 residues. Germline V lookup: CDR1 SNHLY, CDR2 FYNNEI. In DNA form, the CDR3 reads TGTGCCAGCAGTAGGACAGGAGGGAATGAAAAACTGTTTTTT. It codes for CASSRTGGNEKLFF.

This clone showed up just a few times. V gene TRBV2 combines with J gene TRBJ1-1; possible D gene TRBD1, 6 bases. Germline CDR1 is SNHLY and CDR2 is FYNNEI. The CDR3 sequence is 12 residues long. Trimming removed 8 bases at V and 7 bases at J, with 14 bases between. The chain's CDR3 is CASGRGANEAFF. The CDR3 nucleotides are TGTGCCAGCGGCAGGGGCGCGAATGAAGCTTTCTTT.